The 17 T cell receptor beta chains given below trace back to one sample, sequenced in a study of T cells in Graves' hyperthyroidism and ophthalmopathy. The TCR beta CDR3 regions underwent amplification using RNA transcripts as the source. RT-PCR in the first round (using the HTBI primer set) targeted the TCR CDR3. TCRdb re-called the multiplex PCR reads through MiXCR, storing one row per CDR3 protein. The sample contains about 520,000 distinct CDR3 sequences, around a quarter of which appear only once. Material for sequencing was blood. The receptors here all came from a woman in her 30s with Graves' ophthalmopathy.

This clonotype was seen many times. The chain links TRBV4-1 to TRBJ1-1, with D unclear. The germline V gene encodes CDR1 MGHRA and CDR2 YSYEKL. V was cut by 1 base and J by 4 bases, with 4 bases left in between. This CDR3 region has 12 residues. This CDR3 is CASSQVSTEAFF. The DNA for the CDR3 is TGCGCCAGCAGCCAAGTTAGCACTGAAGCTTTCTTT.

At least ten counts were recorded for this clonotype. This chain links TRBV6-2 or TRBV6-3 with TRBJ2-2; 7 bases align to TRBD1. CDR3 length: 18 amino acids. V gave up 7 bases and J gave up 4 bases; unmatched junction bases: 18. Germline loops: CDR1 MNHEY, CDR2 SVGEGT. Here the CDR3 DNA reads TGTGCCAGCACCGAAAGTTTCCGGGACAGCTTTGCCACCGGGGAGCTGTTTTTT. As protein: CASTESFRDSFATGELFF.

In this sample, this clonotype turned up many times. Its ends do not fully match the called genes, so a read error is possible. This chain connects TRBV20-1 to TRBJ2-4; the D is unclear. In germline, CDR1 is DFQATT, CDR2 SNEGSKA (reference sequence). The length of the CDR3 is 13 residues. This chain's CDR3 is CSARDRDKNIKYF. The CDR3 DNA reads TGCAGTGCTAGAGACAGAGACAAAAACATTAAGTACTTC.

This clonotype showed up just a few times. The CDR3 DNA reads as TGTGCCAGCAGTTGGAGCGATAGCAATCAGCCCCAGCATTTT. This sequence encodes CASSWSDSNQPQHF. This chain links TRBV12-3 or TRBV12-4 with TRBJ1-5; D is undetermined. The CDR3 has 14 amino acids. The germline V and J ends were trimmed by 4 bases and 0 bases, with 7 bases remaining between them.

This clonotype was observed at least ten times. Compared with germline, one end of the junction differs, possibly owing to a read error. The CDR3 DNA sequence: TGTGCCAGCACTGGACAGATGAACGCTGAAGCTTTCTTT. The encoded protein is CASTGQMNAEAFF. The J gene is TRBJ1-1, the V gene TRBV6-1, with a tentative D call TRBD1 (6 bases). The CDR3 totals 13 residues. Looked up from germline, CDR1 is MNHNS and CDR2 is SASEGT.

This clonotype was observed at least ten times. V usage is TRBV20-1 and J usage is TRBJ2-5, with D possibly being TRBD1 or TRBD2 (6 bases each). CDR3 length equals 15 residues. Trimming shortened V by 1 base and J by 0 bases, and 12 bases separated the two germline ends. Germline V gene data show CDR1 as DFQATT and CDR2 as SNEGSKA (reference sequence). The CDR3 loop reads CSARGTGAYQETQYF. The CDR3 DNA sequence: TGCAGTGCTAGAGGAACGGGGGCCTACCAAGAGACCCAGTACTTC.

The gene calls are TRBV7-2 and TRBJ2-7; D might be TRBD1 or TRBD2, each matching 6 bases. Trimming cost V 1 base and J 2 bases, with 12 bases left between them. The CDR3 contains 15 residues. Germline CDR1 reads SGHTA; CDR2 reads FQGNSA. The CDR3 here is CASSLGGAQAYEQYF. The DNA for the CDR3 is TGTGCCAGCAGCTTAGGGGGGGCCCAGGCCTACGAGCAGTACTTC.

The DNA of the CDR3 is TGTGCCAGCAAACAGGGATACTGGGCTGAAGCTTTCTTT. Translated: CASKQGYWAEAFF. The V gene is TRBV6-1, the J gene TRBJ1-1, with a possible D match to TRBD1 (6 bases). CDR3 size: 13 residues. Germline values: CDR1 MNHNS, CDR2 SASEGT. V was clipped by 7 bases and J by 6 bases, with 15 bases between them.

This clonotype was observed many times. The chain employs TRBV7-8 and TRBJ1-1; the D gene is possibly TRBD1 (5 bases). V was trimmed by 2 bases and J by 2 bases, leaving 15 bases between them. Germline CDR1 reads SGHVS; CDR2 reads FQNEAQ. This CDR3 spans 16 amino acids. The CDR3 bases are TGTGCCAGCAGCTTATTTCTGGGGCAGACTAACACTGAAGCTTTCTTT. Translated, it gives CASSLFLGQTNTEAFF.

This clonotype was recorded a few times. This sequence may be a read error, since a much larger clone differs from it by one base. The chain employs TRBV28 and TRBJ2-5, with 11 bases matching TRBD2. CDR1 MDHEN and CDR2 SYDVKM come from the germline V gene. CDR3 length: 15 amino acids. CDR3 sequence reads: CASSLGTSGKGTKYF. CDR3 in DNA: TGTGCCAGCAGTCTTGGGACTAGCGGAAAGGGGACCAAGTACTTC.

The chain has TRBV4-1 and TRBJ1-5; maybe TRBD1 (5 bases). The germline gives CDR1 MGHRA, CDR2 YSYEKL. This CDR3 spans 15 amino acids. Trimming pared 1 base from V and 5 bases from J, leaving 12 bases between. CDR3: CASSQVGLGDQPQHF. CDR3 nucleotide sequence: TGCGCCAGCAGCCAAGTCGGACTGGGGGATCAGCCCCAGCATTTT.

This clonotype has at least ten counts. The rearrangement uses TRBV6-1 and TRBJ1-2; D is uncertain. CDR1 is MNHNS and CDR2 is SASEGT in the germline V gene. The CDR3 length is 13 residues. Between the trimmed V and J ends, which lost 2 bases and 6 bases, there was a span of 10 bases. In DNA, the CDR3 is TGTGCCAGCAGTGAAACGGAGACCAATGGCTACACCTTC. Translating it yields CASSETETNGYTF.

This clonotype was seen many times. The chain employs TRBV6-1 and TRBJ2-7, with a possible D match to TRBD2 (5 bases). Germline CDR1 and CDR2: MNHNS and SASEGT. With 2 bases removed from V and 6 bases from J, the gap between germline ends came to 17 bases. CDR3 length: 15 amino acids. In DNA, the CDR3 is TGTGCCAGCAGTGAATATAGCGCTAGTGAGTCCGAGCAGTACTTC. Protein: CASSEYSASESEQYF.

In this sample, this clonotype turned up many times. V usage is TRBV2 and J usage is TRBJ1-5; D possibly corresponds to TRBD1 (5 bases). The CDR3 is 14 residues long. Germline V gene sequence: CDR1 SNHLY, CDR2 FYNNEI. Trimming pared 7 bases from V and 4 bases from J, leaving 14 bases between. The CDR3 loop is CASTRDSLNQPQHF. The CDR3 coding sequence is TGTGCCAGCACTCGAGACAGTCTTAATCAGCCCCAGCATTTT.

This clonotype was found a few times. The CDR3 coding sequence is TGCGCCAGCAGCTTGGGGTCCCGGGACGGATCCTACGAGCAGTACTTC. It is translated as CASSLGSRDGSYEQYF. The V call is TRBV5-1, the J call TRBJ2-7, with D possibly being TRBD1 or TRBD2 (5 bases each). Germline CDR1 SGHRS, CDR2 YFSETQ. The CDR3 consists of 16 residues. Trimming stripped 0 bases from V and 1 base from J, with 14 bases between.

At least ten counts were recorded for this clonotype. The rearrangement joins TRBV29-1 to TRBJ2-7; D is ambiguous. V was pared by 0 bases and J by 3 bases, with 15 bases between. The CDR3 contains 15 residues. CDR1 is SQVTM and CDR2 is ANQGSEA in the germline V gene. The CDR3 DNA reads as TGCAGCGTTGAAGAGGAAGGCAGGCCAGTCTACGAGCAGTACTTC. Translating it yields CSVEEEGRPVYEQYF.

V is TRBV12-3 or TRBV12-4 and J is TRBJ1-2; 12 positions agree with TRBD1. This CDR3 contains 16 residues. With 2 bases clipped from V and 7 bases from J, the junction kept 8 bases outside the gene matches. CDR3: CASSLFQGQGARGYTF. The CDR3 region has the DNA TGTGCCAGCAGTTTATTCCAGGGACAGGGGGCGCGTGGCTACACCTTC.